This T cell receptor beta chain was captured in a study of blood T cell repertoires in COVID-19. TCRdb's table, derived via immunoSEQ multiplex PCR, lists solely in-frame clones and lacks some. The sample yields 200,000 to 250,000 clones, 70% to 90% seen once. Germline V gene sequence: CDR1 LGHDT, CDR2 YNNKEL (reference sequence). V was cut by 3 bases and J by 2 bases, with 13 bases left in between. This CDR3 has 16 amino acids. Sequenced input: peripheral blood. This receptor was obtained from a man aged 40-55 years with acute or convalescent COVID-19. The chain combines TRBV3-1 (or the pseudogene TRBV3-2) with TRBJ2-2; maybe TRBD1 (6 bases). As DNA, the CDR3 is TGTGCCAGCAGCCATCTGGGCAGGGGAAACACCGGGGAGCTGTTTTTT. This sequence encodes CASSHLGRGNTGELFF.